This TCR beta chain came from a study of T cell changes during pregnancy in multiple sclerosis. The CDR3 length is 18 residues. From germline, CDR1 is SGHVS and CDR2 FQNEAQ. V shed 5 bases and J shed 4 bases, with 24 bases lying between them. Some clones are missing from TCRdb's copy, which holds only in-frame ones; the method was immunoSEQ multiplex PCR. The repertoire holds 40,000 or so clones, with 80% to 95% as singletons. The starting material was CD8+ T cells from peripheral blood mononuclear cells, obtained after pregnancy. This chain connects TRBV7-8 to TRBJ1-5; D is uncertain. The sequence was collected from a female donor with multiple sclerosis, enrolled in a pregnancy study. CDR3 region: CASSPFILPESGNQPQHF. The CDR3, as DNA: TGTGCCAGCAGCCCCTTTATCCTCCCCGAATCGGGGAATCAGCCCCAGCATTTT.